Shown below are 11 T cell receptor beta chains from a single sample sequenced in a study of T cell responses to AZD1222 COVID-19 vaccine. Sequenced by immunoSEQ multiplex PCR; TCRdb stores in-frame clones only, minus some. The sample yields roughly 120,000 clones, 93% seen once. Sample: peripheral blood, taken 28 days after the second AZD1222 dose. These receptors were taken from an adult who received the AZD1222 COVID-19 vaccine.

J is TRBJ1-1 and V is TRBV18; the D gene is possibly TRBD1 (5 bases). This CDR3 contains 14 residues. V was cut by 1 base and J by 1 base, with 7 bases left in between. Per germline, CDR1 KGHSH and CDR2 LQKENI. DNA of the CDR3: TGTGCCAGCTCACCACAGGGGTCGAACACTGAAGCTTTCTTT. It translates to CASSPQGSNTEAFF.

The rearrangement links TRBV7-9 to TRBJ1-1, with 9 bases fitting TRBD1. The CDR3 runs to 16 residues. The germline V gene encodes CDR1 SEHNR and CDR2 FQNEAQ (reference sequence). V was pared by 7 bases and J by 0 bases, with 9 bases of the junction left unmatched. CDR3 coding DNA: TGTGCCAGCATCAAGGGACAGGGTAGTATGAACACTGAAGCTTTCTTT. Protein product: CASIKGQGSMNTEAFF.

DNA of the CDR3: TGTGCCAGCAGTTCCGCGACAGGGACGGCCTACGAGCAGTACTTC. The encoded protein is CASSSATGTAYEQYF. This chain uses TRBV28 with TRBJ2-7; 7 bases are a match to TRBD1. The CDR3 is made up of 15 amino acids. Germline CDR1 MDHEN, CDR2 SYDVKM. After removal of 4 bases from V and 2 bases from J, the junction contained 8 bases not matched to a gene.

This chain connects TRBV5-1 to TRBJ2-1; D may be TRBD1 (6 bases). Trimming removed 7 bases at V and 0 bases at J, with 14 bases between. The CDR3 covers 15 residues. Germline CDR1 reads SGHRS; CDR2 reads YFSETQ. The CDR3 here is CASEAGGSSYNEQFF. The CDR3 DNA is TGCGCCAGCGAGGCTGGGGGCAGCTCCTACAATGAGCAGTTCTTC.

This clone has just one count. The rearrangement joins TRBV19 to TRBJ2-7; TRBD2 is a possible D gene (5 bases). Germline CDR1 is LNHDA and CDR2 is SQIVND (reference sequence). Trimming stripped 1 base from V and 6 bases from J, with 10 bases between. CDR3 length equals 13 residues. The CDR3 is CASSIAAGGEQYF. CDR3 sequence (DNA): TGTGCCAGTAGTATAGCCGCCGGAGGCGAGCAGTACTTC.

In its sample, this clone was seen a few times. This rearrangement joins TRBV5-1 to TRBJ2-2, with TRBD1 matching 7 bases. The CDR3 covers 16 residues. Germline V lookup: CDR1 SGHRS, CDR2 YFSETQ. V trimming: 0 bases; J trimming: 8 bases; junction bases outside the gene matches: 10. CDR3 sequence (DNA): TGCGCCAGCAGCTTGGGTGACAGGGACCACGTTGGGGAGCTGTTTTTT. It translates to CASSLGDRDHVGELFF.

This clone has just one count. The V call is TRBV29-1, the J call TRBJ2-1; D tentatively reads TRBD1 or TRBD2 (5 bases each). V was pared by 8 bases and J by 10 bases, with 18 bases between. The CDR3 totals 12 residues. The germline CDR1 and CDR2 sequences are SQVTM and ANQGSEA. CDR3 DNA: TGCAGCCTCAGGGACCTCACCGACGAGCAGTTCTTC. Protein: CSLRDLTDEQFF.

V usage is TRBV5-6 and J usage is TRBJ1-6; tentative D call: TRBD1 (6 bases). CDR3 length equals 16 residues. Per the germline V gene, CDR1 is SGHDT and CDR2 is YYEEEE. With 4 bases removed from V and 11 bases from J, the gap between germline ends came to 22 bases. Here the CDR3 DNA reads TGTGCCAGCAGCCGCATACAGGGTCTCTCTTTAGCACCCCTCCACTTT. This gives the protein CASSRIQGLSLAPLHF.

This clone was seen a few times. V is TRBV9 and J is TRBJ1-2; 9 bases align to TRBD1. This CDR3 contains 15 residues. J was trimmed by 6 bases and V by 4 bases; bases with no gene match: 10. The germline V gene has CDR1 SGDLS and CDR2 YYNGEE. The CDR3 nucleotides are TGTGCCAGCAGCACTCGGGACAGGGAATTGGATGGCTACACCTTC. It codes for CASSTRDRELDGYTF. The full variable domain, in which reference TRBV9 and TRBJ1-2 provide the parts outside the CDR3, is DSGVTQTPKHLITATGQRVTLRCSPRSGDLSVYWYQQSLDQGLQFLIQYYNGEERAKGNILERFSAQQFPDLHSELNLSSLELGDSALYFCASSTRDRELDGYTFGSGTRLTVV.

The chain employs TRBV5-4 and TRBJ2-1, with D unresolved. In germline, CDR1 is SGHNT, CDR2 YYREEE (reference sequence). CDR3 length: 12 residues. The V gene lost 3 bases and the J gene lost 7 bases, with 8 bases spanning the gap. CDR3: CASSSLGNEQFF. In DNA form, the CDR3 reads TGTGCCAGCAGCTCTCTTGGTAATGAGCAGTTCTTC.

The chain joins TRBV10-3 to TRBJ1-5; TRBD1 agrees at 7 bases. The CDR3 is 15 residues long. Germline V CDR1 and CDR2: ENHRY, SYGVKD. V shed 6 bases, J shed 5 bases, and the junction held 10 bases outside the gene matches. CDR3 nucleotides: TGTGCCATCAGCGGGGGGGACAGATCCTATCAGCCCCAGCATTTT. Residues: CAISGGDRSYQPQHF.